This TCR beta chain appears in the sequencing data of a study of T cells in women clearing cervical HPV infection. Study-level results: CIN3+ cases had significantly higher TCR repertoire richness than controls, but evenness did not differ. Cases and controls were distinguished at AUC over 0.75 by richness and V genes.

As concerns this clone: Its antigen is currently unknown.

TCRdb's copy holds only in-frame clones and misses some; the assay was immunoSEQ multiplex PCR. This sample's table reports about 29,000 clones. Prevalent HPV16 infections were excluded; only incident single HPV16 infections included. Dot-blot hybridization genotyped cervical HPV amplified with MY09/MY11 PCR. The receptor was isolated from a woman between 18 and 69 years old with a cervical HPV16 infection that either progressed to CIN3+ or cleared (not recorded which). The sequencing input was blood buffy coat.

This chain's CDR3 is CASSVSSGSSNEQFF. Partial CDR3 DNA: TGTGCCAGCAGTGTTTCCAGCGGGAGCAGTAATGAG. The chain uses TRBV6-1 and TRBJ2-1; 8 nucleotides align to TRBD2. The read stops 3 residues short of the end of the CDR3; the missing end is completed from the germline J gene. The V gene end was trimmed by 4 bases and the J gene end by 7 bases; junction bases not matched to a gene: 9. Germline CDR1 MNHNS, CDR2 SASEGT. CDR3 size: 15 residues.